These 13 T cell receptor beta chains share one sample of origin, sequenced in a study of blood T cells in healthy people across ages. Alongside a J-beta primer mix, a sample-barcoded 5' primer served in a second PCR lasting roughly 6 to 11 cycles. Using its own MiXCR run on the 5' RACE reads, TCRdb lists one record per CDR3 protein. Among roughly 2 million distinct CDR3 sequences, about 50% were seen once, and the ten largest hold more than 2%. The sequencing input was blood. These receptors were collected from a woman in her thirties or forties in good health.

The V gene is TRBV20-1, the J gene TRBJ2-1; D call uncertain. This CDR3 is 14 amino acids long. The V end was cut by 4 bases, the J end by 2 bases, with 12 bases between. Germline CDR1 reads DFQATT; CDR2 reads SNEGSKA (reference sequence). The CDR3 bases are TGCAGTGCTAAAAGCTTCGGAGCCTACAATGAGCAGTTCTTC. Its translation is CSAKSFGAYNEQFF.

V is TRBV12-3 or TRBV12-4 and J is TRBJ2-3, with TRBD1 matching 9 bases. With 6 bases clipped from V and 4 bases from J, the junction kept 8 bases outside the gene matches. This CDR3 spans 15 amino acids. The CDR3 region is CASRVTGGRADTQYF. In nucleotides, the CDR3 is TGTGCCAGCAGGGTGACAGGGGGGCGAGCAGATACGCAGTATTTT.

The chain has TRBV20-1 and TRBJ1-5; 7 nucleotides line up with TRBD1. This CDR3 spans 13 amino acids. CDR1 and CDR2 (germline): DFQATT, SNEGSKA (reference sequence). J gave up 1 base and V 6 bases, and 3 bases lay outside the gene matches. The CDR3: CSAKGQSNQPQHF. The CDR3 nucleotides are TGCAGTGCGAAGGGACAGAGCAATCAGCCCCAGCATTTT.

This clonotype came up a few times. The chain recombines TRBV6-2 or TRBV6-3 with TRBJ2-6, with 7 bases lining up with TRBD1. With 6 bases clipped from V and 2 bases from J, the junction kept 4 bases outside the gene matches. The CDR3 consists of 15 residues. Germline CDR1 reads MNHEY; CDR2 reads SVGEGT. The CDR3 here is CASRHQGAGANVLTF. The DNA for the CDR3 is TGTGCCAGCAGACACCAGGGGGCTGGGGCCAACGTCCTGACTTTC.

The chain carries TRBV6-2 or TRBV6-3 and TRBJ2-5; no clear D gene. V was shortened by 5 bases and J by 0 bases, with 10 bases between the two germline ends. The CDR3 runs 14 residues. The germline V gene has CDR1 MNHEY and CDR2 SVGEGT. This CDR3 reads CASSRDWNQETQYF. The CDR3 DNA is TGTGCCAGCAGTCGCGACTGGAACCAAGAGACCCAGTACTTC.

A few counts support this clonotype. V is TRBV7-2 and J is TRBJ2-5; D may be TRBD1 (6 bases). The end of the DNA fits TRBJ2-7 better, so the J call may be wrong. This CDR3 spans 13 amino acids. CDR1 is SGHTA, CDR2 FQGNSA, per germline. This chain's CDR3 is CASSLAAGVEQYF. As DNA, the CDR3 is TGTGCCAGCAGCTTAGCGGCAGGGGTCGAGCAGTACTTC.

This clonotype was counted only a few times. The chain combines TRBV11-2 with TRBJ2-1; D may match TRBD1 or TRBD2 (5 bases each). The V gene lost 2 bases and the J gene lost 6 bases, with 35 bases spanning the gap. The CDR3 consists of 22 residues. CDR1 and CDR2 from the germline V gene are SGHAT and FQNNGV. CDR3 sequence (DNA): TGTGCCAGCAGCTTATATTTCCCAGGGCCTCTTACTAGTACGAGTTGGGTCAATGAGCAGTTCTTC. Encoded protein: CASSLYFPGPLTSTSWVNEQFF.

The rearrangement joins TRBV27 to TRBJ2-7, with a weak D call TRBD1 (7 bases). The CDR3 loop spans 19 amino acids. V shed 2 bases and J shed 2 bases, with 25 bases lying between them. Germline V gene lookup returns CDR1 MNHEY and CDR2 SMNVEV (reference sequence). The CDR3, as DNA: TGTGCCAGCAGTTTAAGGGAACACGGACGGGGGCAGGGGGCCTACGAGCAGTACTTC. It specifies CASSLREHGRGQGAYEQYF.

This chain uses TRBV12-3 or TRBV12-4 with TRBJ2-2; D unresolved. V was clipped by 6 bases and J by 9 bases, with 8 bases between them. The length of the CDR3 is 11 residues. CDR3 region: CASSRDRELFF. CDR3 in DNA: TGTGCCAGCAGCCGCGACCGGGAGCTGTTTTTT.

The chain combines TRBV20-1 with TRBJ2-3, with 10 bases matching TRBD1. The germline V gene has CDR1 DFQATT and CDR2 SNEGSKA (reference sequence). J gave up 4 bases and V 4 bases, and 8 bases lay outside the gene matches. CDR3 size: 15 residues. The CDR3 DNA reads TGCAGTGCTACCACGGACAGGGGGTTCTCAGATACGCAGTATTTT. It encodes CSATTDRGFSDTQYF.

This clonotype has only one observation. The chain joins TRBV12-3 or TRBV12-4 to TRBJ1-1; the match to TRBD1 covers 11 bases. The CDR3 is 14 amino acids. The V gene end was trimmed by 8 bases and the J gene end by 4 bases; junction bases not matched to a gene: 6. The CDR3 spells CASGQGAWSTEAFF. CDR3 DNA sequence: TGTGCCAGCGGACAGGGGGCGTGGAGCACTGAAGCTTTCTTT.

This sequence joins TRBV5-6 and TRBJ1-2, with a tentative D call TRBD1 (6 bases). The CDR3 is made up of 14 amino acids. V lost 5 bases to trimming and J lost 4 bases, with 15 bases between them. Germline V gene data show CDR1 as SGHDT and CDR2 as YYEEEE. The CDR3 loop is CASSPQGEPYGYTF. The CDR3 DNA follows: TGTGCCAGCAGTCCACAGGGAGAGCCCTATGGCTACACCTTC.

The V gene is TRBV27, the J gene TRBJ2-1; 11 nucleotides match TRBD2. CDR1 is MNHEY, CDR2 SMNVEV, per germline (reference sequence). Trimming at V came to 5 bases and at J to 7 bases, leaving 10 bases not matched to a gene. There are 16 residues in the CDR3. The CDR3 DNA is TGTGCCAGCAGTCCGCTAGCGGGGGGCCCGCGGAATGAGCAGTTCTTC. Its protein is CASSPLAGGPRNEQFF.